This T cell receptor beta chain stems from a study of T cells in localized non-small cell lung cancer (dated by TCRdb to 2018 to 2020). Background on the whole study: T cell repertoires of a few hundred early-stage NSCLC patients were analyzed, with tumors being compared against uninvolved tumor-adjacent lungs. The cohort consisted of 236 treatment-naive NSCLC patients whose localized lung tumors had been resected. NSCLC patients had a mean age of approximately 72 years, and 120 to 150 were male and some 98 female. Results the study describes overall, beyond this receptor: Because the study design was exploratory, TCR variables were selected using unadjusted p-values without false-discovery rate correction. Because multi-region sequencing of the tumors was not done, intratumor heterogeneity could not be ruled out. Higher blood T cell density associated with longer overall survival, while higher adjacent-lung clonality associated with shorter survival. The highest T cell clonality was observed in uninvolved tumor-adjacent lung, where clonality exceeded that of tumor, suggesting that antigenic responses were more focused in uninvolved tumor-adjacent lung. Of the top 100 tumor clones, a median of about 53 were detected in paired uninvolved adjacent lung; roughly 29 were also among that lung's top 100.

TCR beta CDR3 regions were sequenced from DNA using the immunoSEQ Assay. Per the authors' processing: To compute T cell density, TCR beta template counts were normalized to usable DNA, which was estimated by amplifying housekeeping genes. Richness was estimated with the preseqR package, extrapolating to 400,000 templates for PBMC samples and 120,000 templates for tissue samples. Clonality was defined by subtracting Pielou's evenness from one. To identify tissue-enriched TCRs, differential abundance testing was run on productive amino-acid clonotypes with a minimum total count of 5 and an alpha of 0.1. The Jaccard Index and the Morisita Overlap Index were used to measure repertoire overlap between compartments. GLIPH clustered TCR beta CDR3s with public tetramer-defined viral CDR3s; viral motifs required at least three viral sequences plus V-gene enrichment. The source is immuneACCESS, and TCRdb retained only in-frame sequences with V and J called. Part of the clones is not carried over; for the studies checked, unresolved V genes explain less than half of this, and the remainder is unexplained. D and trimming come from the DNA, and the V and J calls and clone size come from that table. The sample table lists around 35,000 clones, 93% of them with a count of one. The ten largest account for 7.9% of the sample.

At diagnosis, tumor, uninvolved tumor-adjacent lung and peripheral blood were collected and then preserved as a mix of FFPE and fresh-frozen material. Blood samples were analyzed as peripheral blood mononuclear cells for TCR repertoire profiling. Turning to this clone: Its antigen is still unknown. Within one base of it there is no much larger clone, and no base qualities were kept.

The germline V gene supplies CDR1 MDHEN and CDR2 SYDVKM. V was cut back by 6 bases and J by 6 bases, leaving a gap of 21 bases between them. Inclusive of the bounding cysteine and phenylalanine, the CDR3 is 16 residues long. The read is trimmed to its CDR3 DNA, 48 bases read in frame from base 1. Sequencing was performed on peripheral blood, taken before any cancer treatment. The receptor chain draws on TRBV28 and TRBJ1-5, with the D gene uncertain. The receptor was isolated from a female donor older than 55 with stage I lung adenocarcinoma. The DNA sequence is as follows: TGTGCCAGCAGCCCGACTAGGATTGTGGTCACTCAGCCCCAGCATTTT. Its product reads: CASSPTRIVVTQPQHF.